This T cell receptor beta chain derives from a study of cytomegalovirus exposure and HLA in healthy donors. The overall study: Among the approximately 400 genotyped donors, approximately 81% were placed in the Caucasian-associated ancestry cluster. Regarding the study as a whole: Per a prior analysis, the majority of TCR beta V segments were productive roughly 87% or roughly 30% of the time. Beyond CMV serostatus, there was no information to go on about immune exposure.

A multiplex PCR was run with 60 Vbeta primers and 13 Jbeta primers. This table comes from immunoSEQ multiplex PCR, and its TCRdb copy is limited to in-frame clones, with some not included. Counted here are some 44,000 clones, approximately 90% occurring once; the ten biggest clones make up 8%. In the case of this clone: Its target is not known.

Germline V gene data show CDR1 as SGDLS and CDR2 as YYNGEE. V was clipped by 0 bases and J by 4 bases; unmatched bases: 4. The CDR3 extends over 15 amino acids. Sequences were obtained from PBMCs. This TCR derives from a woman aged 40 to 49 in good health and CMV-seropositive. The J gene is TRBJ2-1, the V gene TRBV9; 7 positions match TRBD1. CDR3 DNA sequence: TGTGCCAGCAGCGTAGAGACAGGGTATTACAATGAGCAGTTCTTC. Translation: CASSVETGYYNEQFF.